This entry lists 11 T cell receptor beta chains sequenced from one sample in a study of shared clonotypes between healthy human individuals. TCRdb's copy holds only in-frame clones and misses some; the assay was immunoSEQ multiplex PCR. The data contain 1.5 million to 1.9 million clones, approximately 98% of them seen just once; the ten biggest clones take up approximately 0.45%. Source material: naive CD4+ T cells sorted from blood. The sample's subset: CD45RA+ positively selected. Source of these receptors: a man under 40 in good health.

The chain joins TRBV5-1 to TRBJ2-1; 10 nucleotides line up with TRBD2. CDR1 is SGHRS and CDR2 is YFSETQ in the germline V gene. V lost 1 base to trimming and J lost 9 bases; unmatched junction nucleotides: 10. CDR3 length: 16 amino acids. The CDR3 coding sequence is TGCGCCAGCAGCTTGTTAAGCAGCGGGAGGGCCCTTGAGCAGTTCTTC. Translated: CASSLLSSGRALEQFF.

The chain has TRBV30 and TRBJ2-7; 10 nucleotides agree with TRBD2. Trimming removed 0 bases from V and 6 bases from J; junction bases left unmatched: 5. The germline V gene has CDR1 GTSNPN and CDR2 SVGIG (reference sequence). The CDR3 spans 14 residues. CDR3 loop: CAWSVSLAGVEQYF. The CDR3 bases are TGTGCCTGGAGTGTTAGCCTAGCGGGGGTCGAGCAGTACTTC.

The chain employs TRBV18 and TRBJ2-1; 12 nucleotides line up with TRBD2. Germline V gene lookup returns CDR1 KGHSH and CDR2 LQKENI. J gave up 9 bases and V 0 bases, and 18 bases lay outside the gene matches. This CDR3 region has 20 residues. CDR3 in DNA: TGTGCCAGCTCACCACCGGGATCCTCCGGGACTAGCGGGCCGGTACGTGAGCAGTTCTTC. Translating it yields CASSPPGSSGTSGPVREQFF. Full variable domain (remainder filled in from reference TRBV18 and TRBJ2-1): NAGVMQNPRHLVRRRGQEARLRCSPMKGHSHVYWYRQLPEEGLKFMVYLQKENIIDESGMPKERFSAEFPKEGPSILRIQQVVRGDSAAYFCASSPPGSSGTSGPVREQFFGPGTRLTVL.

In the case of this clone: The sample has other DNA sequences that encode this CDR3 too. The J gene is TRBJ2-3, the V gene TRBV29-1, with 7 bases aligning to TRBD2. The CDR3 has 14 residues. After removal of 4 bases from V and 0 bases from J, the junction contained 4 bases not matched to a gene. Germline CDR1 is SQVTM and CDR2 is ANQGSEA. In nucleotides, the CDR3 is TGCAGCGTTGGAACTAGCGTTAGCACAGATACGCAGTATTTT. This sequence encodes CSVGTSVSTDTQYF.

This clone was detected once. V gene TRBV29-1 combines with J gene TRBJ1-5; D might be TRBD1 (5 bases). Germline V lookup: CDR1 SQVTM, CDR2 ANQGSEA. The germline V and J ends were trimmed by 4 bases and 6 bases, with 16 bases remaining between them. The CDR3 covers 14 residues. This CDR3 is CSVGGGGRSQPQHF. The CDR3 nucleotides are TGCAGCGTTGGGGGGGGAGGCCGGAGTCAGCCCCAGCATTTT.

This rearrangement joins TRBV5-6 to TRBJ1-5; 7 bases align to TRBD1. CDR3 length equals 15 residues. Germline CDR1 and CDR2: SGHDT and YYEEEE. V dropped 4 bases and J dropped 1; count of bases not matched to a gene: 5. DNA of the CDR3: TGTGCCAGCAGCCACCGACAGGGCAGCAATCAGCCCCAGCATTTT. This encodes CASSHRQGSNQPQHF.

V and J are TRBV7-2 and TRBJ1-2; 8 nucleotides match TRBD1. CDR1 and CDR2 (germline): SGHTA, FQGNSA. This CDR3 is built from 15 residues. V lost 3 bases to trimming and J lost 9 bases; unmatched junction nucleotides: 12. This CDR3 is CASSFDAGGVSSYTF. In DNA, the CDR3 is TGTGCCAGCAGCTTCGACGCAGGGGGCGTTAGTAGCTACACCTTC.

V gene TRBV25-1 combines with J gene TRBJ2-7; D ambiguous. The CDR3 sequence is 15 residues long. V lost 6 bases and J 2 bases, leaving 17 bases between the germline ends. Germline V gene sequence: CDR1 MGHDK, CDR2 SYGVNS. The CDR3 DNA reads as TGTGCCAGCAGAGGTCAGAAGAATCGTCCCTACGAGCAGTACTTC. Amino acid sequence: CASRGQKNRPYEQYF.

The CDR3 coding sequence is TGTGCCAGCAGCCCCGAACCGGGACAGACGAACACAGATACGCAGTATTTT. Protein sequence: CASSPEPGQTNTDTQYF. This chain uses TRBV11-2 with TRBJ2-3, with TRBD1 matching 7 bases. J was trimmed by 2 bases and V by 5 bases; bases with no gene match: 13. There are 17 residues in the CDR3. The germline V gene has CDR1 SGHAT and CDR2 FQNNGV.

The chain carries TRBV21-1 and TRBJ2-2. TRBV21-1 represents a pseudogene. CDR3 length: 13 amino acids. The CDR3 DNA sequence: TGTGCCGGAAAGGGGGGTCACACCGGGGAGCTGTTTTTT. Residues: CAGKGGHTGELFF.

This clone was observed once. The gene calls are TRBV2 and TRBJ2-1; tentative D call: TRBD2 (6 bases). The ends were cut back, 6 bases at V and 10 bases at J, with 10 bases in the middle. Germline CDR1 SNHLY, CDR2 FYNNEI. This CDR3 region has 11 residues. The DNA for the CDR3 is TGTGCCAGCAGGGGACTGGCGGAGCAGTTCTTC. This sequence encodes CASRGLAEQFF.